This T cell receptor (beta chain) emerged from a study of OX40 agonist ivuxolimab in advanced cancers. This table comes from immunoSEQ multiplex PCR, and its TCRdb copy is limited to in-frame clones, with some not included. The table lists some 45,000 clones, around four fifths of them singletons, with about 2% in the top ten. CDR1 is SEHNR, CDR2 FQNEAQ, per germline (reference sequence). This CDR3 has 16 amino acids. V shed 4 bases, J shed 1 base, and the junction held 4 bases outside the gene matches. Material: CD4+ or CD8+ T cells sorted from blood, obtained in a trial of the OX40 agonist ivuxolimab. This clonotype was sampled from an adult with an advanced solid tumor such as melanoma, head and neck, liver or kidney cancer. The chain uses TRBV7-9 and TRBJ1-3, with 10 bases lining up with TRBD1. The CDR3 coding sequence is TGTGCCAGCAGCTCCCCGGACAGGGGGTCTGGAAACACCATATATTTT. It encodes CASSSPDRGSGNTIYF.